Listed here is a single T cell receptor beta chain. Following extraction, RNA underwent reverse transcription to cDNA, which served as the sequencing template. The repertoire was sequenced with immunoSEQ multiplex PCR; TCRdb's copy has only in-frame clones and lacks some. The sample yields about 210,000 clones, over 60% seen once. This sample's treatment: oral pan-JAK inhibitor, 5-10 mg twice daily. Isolation of CD4+ and CD8+ T cells from PBMCs was achieved by sorting. Germline CDR1 SQVTM, CDR2 ANQGSEA. The V gene lost 5 bases and the J gene lost 7 bases, with 11 bases spanning the gap. This CDR3 region has 12 residues. The data were taken from a study of CD8+ T cells in alopecia areata.

The clonotype originates from a human donor with alopecia areata. The chain links TRBV29-1 to TRBJ1-4; D remains ambiguous. This specimen was CD4+ T cells sorted from blood, taken between weeks 43 and 45, from a patient treated with tofacitinib. CDR3 DNA sequence: TGCAGCGTTCGCGAGGCGTCTGAAAAACTGTTTTTT. It translates to CSVREASEKLFF.